This TCR beta chain was recovered during a study of Graves' ophthalmopathy and Graves' hyperthyroidism. RNA served as the template for amplifying TCR beta CDR3 regions. A first-round RT-PCR used HTBI primers, followed by a second-round multiplex PCR. TCRdb re-called the multiplex PCR reads through MiXCR, storing one row per CDR3 protein. The data hold approximately 1.2 million distinct CDR3 sequences, with about 40% observed a single time. This clonotype was counted ten times or more. Hyperthyroidism patients, aged 18 to 65, were newly diagnosed, under 2 months' duration. No donor had other autoimmune disease, uncontrolled infection, pregnancy or lactation. Trimming removed 1 base at V and 2 bases at J, with 14 bases between. This CDR3 contains 16 residues. Germline V gives CDR1 SGHVS, CDR2 FQNEAQ.

The specimen was peripheral blood or thyroid tissue (not recorded which). This receptor was obtained from an adult man with Graves' hyperthyroidism. The chain couples TRBV7-8 to TRBJ2-5; D possibly matches TRBD1 or TRBD2 (5 bases each). As DNA, the CDR3 is TGTGCCAGCAGCTTAGTAGGGGAGCGGACGCAAGAGACCCAGTACTTC. It encodes CASSLVGERTQETQYF.